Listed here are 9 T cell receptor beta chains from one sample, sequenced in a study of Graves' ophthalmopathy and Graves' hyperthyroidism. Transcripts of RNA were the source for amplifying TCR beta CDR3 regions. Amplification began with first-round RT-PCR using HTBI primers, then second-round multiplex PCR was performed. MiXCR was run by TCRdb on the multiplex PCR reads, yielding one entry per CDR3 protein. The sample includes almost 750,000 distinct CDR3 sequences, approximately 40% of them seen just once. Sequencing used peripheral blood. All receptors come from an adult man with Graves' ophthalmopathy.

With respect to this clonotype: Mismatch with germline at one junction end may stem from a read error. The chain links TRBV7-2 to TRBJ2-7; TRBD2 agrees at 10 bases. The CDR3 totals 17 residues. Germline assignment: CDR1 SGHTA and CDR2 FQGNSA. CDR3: CASGLARSGTSAYEQYF. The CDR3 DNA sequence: TGTGCCAGCGGCTTAGCGAGGTCCGGGACTAGCGCCTACGAGCAGTACTTC. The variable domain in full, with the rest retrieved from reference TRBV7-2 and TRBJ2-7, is GAGVSQSPSNKVTEKGKDVELRCDPISGHTALYWYRQSLGQGLEFLIYFQGNSAPDKSGLPSDRFSAERTGGSVSTLTIQRTQQEDSAVYLCASGLARSGTSAYEQYFGPGTRLTVT.

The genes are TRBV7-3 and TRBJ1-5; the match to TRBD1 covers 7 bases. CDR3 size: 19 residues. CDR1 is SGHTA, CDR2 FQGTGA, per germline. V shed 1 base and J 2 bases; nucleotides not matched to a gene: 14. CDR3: CASSLSASSITGGNQPQHF. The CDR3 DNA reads TGTGCCAGCAGCTTAAGTGCCAGTAGTATCACAGGGGGCAATCAGCCCCAGCATTTT. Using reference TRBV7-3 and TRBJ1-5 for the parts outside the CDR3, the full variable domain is GAGVSQTPSNKVTEKGKYVELRCDPISGHTALYWYRQSLGQGPEFLIYFQGTGAADDSGLPNDRFFAVRPEGSVSTLKIQRTERGDSAVYLCASSLSASSITGGNQPQHFGDGTRLSIL.

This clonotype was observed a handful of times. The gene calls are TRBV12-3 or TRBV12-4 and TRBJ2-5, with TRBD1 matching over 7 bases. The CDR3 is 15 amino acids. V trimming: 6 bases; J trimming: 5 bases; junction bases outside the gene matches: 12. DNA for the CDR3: TGTGCCAGCAGGTGGACAGGTTATAACACGGAGACCCAGTACTTC. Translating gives CASRWTGYNTETQYF.

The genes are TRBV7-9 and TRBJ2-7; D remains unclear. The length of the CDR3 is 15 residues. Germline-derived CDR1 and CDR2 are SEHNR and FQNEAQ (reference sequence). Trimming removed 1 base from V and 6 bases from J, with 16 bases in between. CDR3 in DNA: TGTGCCAGCAGCTTAGTGCCAGGCCGGACCAGCGAGCAGTACTTC. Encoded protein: CASSLVPGRTSEQYF.

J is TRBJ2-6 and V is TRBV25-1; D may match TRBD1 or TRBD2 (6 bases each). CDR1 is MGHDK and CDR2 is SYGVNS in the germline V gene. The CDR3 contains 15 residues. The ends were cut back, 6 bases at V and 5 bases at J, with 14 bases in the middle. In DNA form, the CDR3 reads TGTGCCAGCAGCTTCCCGGGGGCGAGGGCCAACGTCCTGACTTTC. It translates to CASSFPGARANVLTF.

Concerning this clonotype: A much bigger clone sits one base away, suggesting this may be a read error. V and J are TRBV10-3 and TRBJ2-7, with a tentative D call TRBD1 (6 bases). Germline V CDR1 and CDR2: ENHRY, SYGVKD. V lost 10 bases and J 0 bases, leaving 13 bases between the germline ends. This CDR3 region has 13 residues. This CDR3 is CATSGQSSYEQYF. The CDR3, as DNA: TGTGCCACCAGCGGACAGAGCTCCTACGAGCAGTACTTC.

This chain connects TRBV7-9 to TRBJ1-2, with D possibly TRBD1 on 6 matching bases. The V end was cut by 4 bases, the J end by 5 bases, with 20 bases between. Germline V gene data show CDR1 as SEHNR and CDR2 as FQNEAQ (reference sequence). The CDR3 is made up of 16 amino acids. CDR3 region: CASSSMGATETYGYTF. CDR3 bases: TGTGCCAGCAGCTCAATGGGGGCCACAGAGACGTATGGCTACACCTTC. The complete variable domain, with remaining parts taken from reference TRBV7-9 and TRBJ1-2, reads DTGVSQNPRHKITKRGQNVTFRCDPISEHNRLYWYRQTLGQGPEFLTYFQNEAQLEKSRLLSDRFSAERPKGSFSTLEIQRTEQGDSAMYLCASSSMGATETYGYTFGSGTRLTVV.

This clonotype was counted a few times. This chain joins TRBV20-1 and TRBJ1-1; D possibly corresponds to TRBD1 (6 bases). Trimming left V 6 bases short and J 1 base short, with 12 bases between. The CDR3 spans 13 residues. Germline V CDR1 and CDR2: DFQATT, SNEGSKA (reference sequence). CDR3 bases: TGCAGTGCCCCAGGGGTGGGGAACACTGAAGCTTTCTTT. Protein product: CSAPGVGNTEAFF.

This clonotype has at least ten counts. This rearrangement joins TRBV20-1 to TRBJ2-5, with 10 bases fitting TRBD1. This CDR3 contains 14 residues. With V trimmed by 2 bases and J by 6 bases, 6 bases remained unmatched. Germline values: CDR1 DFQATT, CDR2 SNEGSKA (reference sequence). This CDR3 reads CSARLPGQGKTQYF. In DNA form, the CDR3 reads TGCAGTGCTAGACTACCGGGACAGGGGAAGACCCAGTACTTC.